This entry lists 8 T cell receptor beta chains sequenced from one sample in a study of naive and memory T cell subsets. Ligated cDNA underwent four rounds of PCR with nested alpha and beta constant region primers and SP2. One entry per CDR3 protein, called by TCRdb with MiXCR from the 5' RACE reads. The table lists about 62,000 distinct CDR3 sequences, 7% to 8% of them singletons. TCR cDNA received a 3' ligated oligonucleotide that carried a UMI. The receptors here all came from a female donor in good health.

CDR3 DNA sequence: TGTGCCAGCAGTTACTCGTGGGGTTCCAATGAGCAGTTCTTC. Translation: CASSYSWGSNEQFF. This chain connects TRBV6-5 to TRBJ2-1; D uncertain. V lost 0 bases and J 6 bases, leaving 9 bases between the germline ends. The germline V gene encodes CDR1 MNHEY and CDR2 SVGAGI. CDR3 length: 14 residues.

This clonotype was detected only a few times. The rearrangement uses TRBV18 and TRBJ2-6; unclear D gene. Trimming left V 3 bases short and J 0 bases short, with 18 bases between. CDR1 is KGHSH, CDR2 LQKENI, per germline. The CDR3 runs to 19 residues. CDR3 amino acids: CASSPGQAELSSGANVLTF. For the CDR3, the DNA is TGTGCCAGCTCACCCGGTCAGGCGGAACTAAGCTCTGGGGCCAACGTCCTGACTTTC. The variable domain in full, with the rest retrieved from reference TRBV18 and TRBJ2-6, is NAGVMQNPRHLVRRRGQEARLRCSPMKGHSHVYWYRQLPEEGLKFMVYLQKENIIDESGMPKERFSAEFPKEGPSILRIQQVVRGDSAAYFCASSPGQAELSSGANVLTFGAGSRLTVL.

This clonotype was recorded a few times. This rearrangement joins TRBV27 to TRBJ1-4; D is unresolved. CDR3 length: 11 residues. The ends were cut back, 6 bases at V and 5 bases at J, with 4 bases in the middle. Germline assignment: CDR1 MNHEY and CDR2 SMNVEV (reference sequence). The CDR3 nucleotides read TGTGCCAGCAGGGACAATGAAAAACTGTTTTTT. This translates into CASRDNEKLFF. The full variable domain, in which reference TRBV27 and TRBJ1-4 provide the parts outside the CDR3, is EAQVTQNPRYLITVTGKKLTVTCSQNMNHEYMSWYRQDPGLGLRQIYYSMNVEVTDKGDVPEGYKVSRKEKRNFPLILESPSPNQTSLYFCASRDNEKLFFGSGTQLSVL.

V gene TRBV7-9 combines with J gene TRBJ2-1; weak D call: TRBD1 (6 bases). Trimming shortened V by 1 base and J by 8 bases, and 9 bases separated the two germline ends. This CDR3 has 13 amino acids. Germline V gene sequence: CDR1 SEHNR, CDR2 FQNEAQ (reference sequence). The CDR3 DNA reads TGTGCCAGCAGCTTAGAACCAGGGGATGAGCAGTTCTTC. Its protein is CASSLEPGDEQFF.

V and J are TRBV5-1 and TRBJ2-7, with D tentatively TRBD1 (6 bases). This CDR3 contains 15 residues. The V gene lost 6 bases and the J gene lost 6 bases, with 22 bases spanning the gap. Germline CDR1 and CDR2: SGHRS and YFSETQ. The CDR3 here is CASKVSVTGPLEQYF. CDR3 bases: TGCGCCAGCAAAGTCTCCGTGACAGGACCTCTCGAGCAGTACTTC.

In this sample, this clonotype turned up many times. This rearrangement joins TRBV10-2 to TRBJ1-6, with TRBD1 matching over 7 bases. Germline V gene sequence: CDR1 WSHSY, CDR2 SAAADI. The CDR3 spans 15 residues. V lost 2 bases and J lost 9; bases outside the gene matches: 7. The CDR3 here is CASSEITGVGSPLHF. The CDR3 nucleotides are TGCGCCAGCAGTGAGATTACAGGGGTTGGTTCACCCCTCCACTTT.

This rearrangement joins TRBV28 to TRBJ2-5; TRBD2 aligns across 12 bases. Germline loops: CDR1 MDHEN, CDR2 SYDVKM. Losses at the gene ends were 3 bases for V and 0 bases for J; bases not matched to a gene: 5. The CDR3 spans 17 residues. The CDR3 sequence: CASSFPTSGRNQETQYF. The CDR3 coding sequence is TGTGCCAGCAGTTTCCCCACTAGCGGGAGGAACCAAGAGACCCAGTACTTC.

This clonotype has ten or more counts. The J gene is TRBJ1-1, the V gene TRBV7-9, with D possibly TRBD1 on 5 matching bases. Trimming removed 1 base from V and 3 bases from J, with 12 bases in between. Germline V gene sequence: CDR1 SEHNR, CDR2 FQNEAQ (reference sequence). The CDR3 is 15 amino acids. The CDR3 loop is CASSLGGLLDTEAFF. In DNA, the CDR3 is TGTGCCAGCAGCTTAGGGGGCTTGCTCGACACTGAAGCTTTCTTT.